The present T cell receptor beta chain was sequenced within a study of T cell repertoires in cytomegalovirus infection. Study results and limitations: Clonotypes of TCR beta that were HLA-C-restricted and CMV-specific dominated the ex vivo response. The study identified carriers of CMV plus the relevant HLA from cumulative public TCR beta family frequency.

One entry per CDR3 protein, called by TCRdb with MiXCR from the reads. The sample holds some 180,000 distinct CDR3 sequences, about 18% seen once. With regard to this clonotype: Antigen: not known.

The CDR3 contains 14 residues. The germline V and J ends were trimmed by 0 bases and 4 bases, with 7 bases remaining between them. From germline, CDR1 is SGHVS and CDR2 FQNEAQ. The chain couples TRBV7-8 to TRBJ1-5; the D is unclear. The sequence derives from a human donor in good health (CMV status not recorded). Some clones in this sample may be carry-over from other donors' samples. Specimen: CD8+ T cells from PBMCs. The CDR3 DNA follows: TGTGCCAGCAGCTTAGCGGTGCAGAATCAGCCCCAGCATTTT. The encoded protein is CASSLAVQNQPQHF.